Described below is a single T cell receptor beta chain sequence and its context. The sample originates from a study of blood T cell repertoires in COVID-19. Methods used by the authors: Quantification of nucleated cells was approximated via reference gene primer amplification. TCRdb's table, derived via immunoSEQ multiplex PCR, lists solely in-frame clones and lacks some. From that table come the V and J calls and clone size; the DNA was used to work out D and trimming. The data contain almost 200,000 clones, around 81% of them singletons. Looked up from germline, CDR1 is SQVTM and CDR2 is ANQGSEA. Trimming stripped 2 bases from V and 3 bases from J, with 9 bases between. This CDR3 is built from 13 residues.

The sample consisted of peripheral blood. V and J are TRBV29-1 and TRBJ2-3; D is possibly TRBD1 (6 bases). The TCR comes from a man aged 55 to 70 with COVID-19, enrolled during active disease. CDR3 nucleotide sequence: TGCAGCGTTGAAACAGGGCTGACAGATACGCAGTATTTT. Its protein is CSVETGLTDTQYF.